The entry below gives a single TCR beta chain sequence along with its context. Only in-frame clones appear in the TCRdb table, and some are missing; sequencing was by immunoSEQ multiplex PCR. The repertoire includes about 83,000 clones, 83% of them detected once, and roughly 2% sits in the top ten. These data originate in a study of ipilimumab plus nivolumab after autologous stem cell transplantation. On the study more broadly: A median of about eight nivolumab and about five ipilimumab doses were given. The DLBCL group included primary refractory and relapsed cases.

Patients got ipilimumab 1 mg/kg beginning 14 to 28 days post-transplant. CDR3 length: 13 amino acids. Germline lookup yields CDR1 LNHDA and CDR2 SQIVND (reference sequence). Trimming removed 7 bases from V and 5 bases from J, with 12 bases in between. The V and J genes are TRBV19 and TRBJ2-1; D unresolved. The sample was PBMCs, taken in a trial of ipilimumab plus nivolumab as post-transplant consolidation. The clonotype was recovered from a male donor with diffuse large B-cell lymphoma. In nucleotides, the CDR3 is TGTGCCAGTATTAGCCGGGCCAACAATGAGCAGTTCTTC. Protein sequence: CASISRANNEQFF. The full variable domain, in which reference TRBV19 and TRBJ2-1 provide the parts outside the CDR3, is DGGITQSPKYLFRKEGQNVTLSCEQNLNHDAMYWYRQDPGQGLRLIYYSQIVNDFQKGDIAEGYSVSREKKESFPLTVTSAQKNPTAFYLCASISRANNEQFFGPGTRLTVL.